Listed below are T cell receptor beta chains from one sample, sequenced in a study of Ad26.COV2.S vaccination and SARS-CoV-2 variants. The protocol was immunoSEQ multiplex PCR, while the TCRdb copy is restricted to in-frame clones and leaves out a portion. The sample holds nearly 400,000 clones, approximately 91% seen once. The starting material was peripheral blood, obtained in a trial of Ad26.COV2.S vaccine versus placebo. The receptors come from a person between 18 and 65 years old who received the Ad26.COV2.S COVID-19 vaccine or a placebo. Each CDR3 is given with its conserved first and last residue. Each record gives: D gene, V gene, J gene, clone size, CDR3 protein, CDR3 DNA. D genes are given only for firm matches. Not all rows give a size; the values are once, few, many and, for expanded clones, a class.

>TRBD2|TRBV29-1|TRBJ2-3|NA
CSVARAGGPYTQYF
TGCAGCGTTGCGCGAGCGGGAGGGCCGTATACGCAGTATTTT
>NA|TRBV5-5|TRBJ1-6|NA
CASSFQENSPLHF
TGTGCCAGCAGCTTTCAGGAAAATTCACCCCTCCACTTT
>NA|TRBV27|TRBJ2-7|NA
CASRSGRGYEQYF
TGTGCCAGTCGATCAGGACGAGGCTACGAGCAGTACTTC
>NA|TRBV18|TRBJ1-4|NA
CASSPEDEKLFF
TGTGCCAGCTCACCCGAGGATGAAAAACTGTTTTTT
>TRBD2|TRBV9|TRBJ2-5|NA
CASSVGSSGSDETQYF
TGTGCCAGCAGCGTAGGTTCTAGCGGGAGTGATGAGACCCAGTACTTC
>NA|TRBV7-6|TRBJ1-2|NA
CASSSPRGSHGYTF
TGTGCCAGCAGCTCCCCCCGAGGGTCGCATGGCTACACCTTC
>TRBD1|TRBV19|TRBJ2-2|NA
CASSPDRGSTGELFF
TGTGCCAGTAGTCCGGACAGGGGTAGCACCGGGGAGCTGTTTTTT
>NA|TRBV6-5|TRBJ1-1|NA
CASSPEGDTEAFF
TGTGCCAGCAGCCCCGAGGGGGACACTGAAGCTTTCTTT
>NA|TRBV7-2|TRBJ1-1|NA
CASSLVPGTLMNAEAFF
TGTGCCAGCAGCTTAGTTCCAGGGACCTTAATGAACGCCGAAGCTTTCTTT
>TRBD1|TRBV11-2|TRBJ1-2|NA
CASSSGTGDNYGYTF
TGTGCCAGCAGCTCCGGGACAGGGGATAACTATGGCTACACCTTC
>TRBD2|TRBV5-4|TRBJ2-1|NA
CASSSGTSGRYGEQFF
TGTGCCAGCAGCTCCGGGACTAGCGGGAGGTATGGTGAGCAGTTCTTC
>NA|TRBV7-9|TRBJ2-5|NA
CASSLGGGTKTQYF
TGTGCCAGCAGCTTAGGAGGGGGGACAAAGACCCAGTACTTC
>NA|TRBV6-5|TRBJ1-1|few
CASSYSGQRNTEAFF
TGTGCCAGCAGTTACTCAGGACAGAGAAACACTGAAGCTTTCTTT
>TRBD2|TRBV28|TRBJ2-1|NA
CASSAPGLPDEQFF
TGTGCCAGCAGTGCCCCGGGACTACCTGATGAGCAGTTCTTC
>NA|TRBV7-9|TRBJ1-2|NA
CASSPNTREYGYTF
TGTGCCAGCAGCCCTAACACCAGAGAGTATGGCTACACCTTC
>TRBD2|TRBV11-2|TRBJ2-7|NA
CASSLASGGYEQYF
TGTGCCAGCAGCTTGGCTAGCGGGGGCTACGAGCAGTACTTC
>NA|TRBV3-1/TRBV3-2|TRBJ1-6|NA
CASSQRAPVGSPLHF
TGTGCCAGCAGCCAAAGAGCCCCGGTTGGCTCACCCCTCCACTTT
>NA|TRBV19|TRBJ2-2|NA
CASKQNTGELFF
TGTGCCAGTAAGCAGAACACCGGGGAGCTGTTTTTT
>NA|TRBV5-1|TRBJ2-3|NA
CASSPGQSTDTQYF
TGCGCCAGCAGCCCGGGACAAAGCACAGATACGCAGTATTTT
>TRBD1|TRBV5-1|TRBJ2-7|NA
CASTGTGGHEQYF
TGCGCCAGCACCGGGACAGGGGGACACGAGCAGTACTTC
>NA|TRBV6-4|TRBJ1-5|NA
CASSAGVNQPQHF
TGTGCCAGCAGTGCAGGGGTCAATCAGCCCCAGCATTTT
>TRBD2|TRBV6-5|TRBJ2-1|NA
CASSYDSGRGNEQFF
TGTGCCAGCAGTTACGATAGCGGGAGGGGTAATGAGCAGTTCTTC
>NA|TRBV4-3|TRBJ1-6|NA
CASSQEGTRVNSPLHF
TGCGCCAGCAGCCAAGAAGGGACAAGGGTTAATTCACCCCTCCACTTT
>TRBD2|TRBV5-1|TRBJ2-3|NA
CASSLAGSGSATDTQYF
TGCGCCAGCAGCTTGGCGGGGAGCGGGAGTGCCACAGATACGCAGTATTTT
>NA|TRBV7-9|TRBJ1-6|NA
CASSQTGTTLPLHF
TGTGCCAGCAGCCAAACCGGGACAACCCTACCCCTCCACTTT
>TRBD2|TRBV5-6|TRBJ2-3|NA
CASSLLLAGGPTQYF
TGTGCCAGCAGCTTGTTACTAGCGGGAGGGCCCACGCAGTATTTT
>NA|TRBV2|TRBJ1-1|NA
CASSEIGGTEAFF
TGTGCCAGCAGTGAAATAGGGGGCACTGAAGCTTTCTTT
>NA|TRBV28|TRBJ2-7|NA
CASSSPPYEQYF
TGTGCCAGCAGTTCTCCCCCCTACGAGCAGTACTTC
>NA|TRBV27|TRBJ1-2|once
CASGPDSGLGYGYTF
TGTGCCAGCGGCCCTGATTCCGGGCTTGGCTATGGCTACACCTTC
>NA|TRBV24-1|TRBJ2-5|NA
CATSDRRAGETQYF
TGTGCCACCAGTGATCGAAGGGCGGGAGAGACCCAGTACTTC
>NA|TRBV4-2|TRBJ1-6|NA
CASSDQGYNSPLHF
TGTGCCAGCAGCGATCAGGGCTATAATTCACCCCTCCACTTT
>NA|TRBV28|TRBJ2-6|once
CASRTTGANVLTF
TGTGCCAGCAGGACAACTGGGGCCAACGTCCTGACTTTC
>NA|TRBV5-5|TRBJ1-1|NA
CASKADPMNTEAFF
TGTGCCAGCAAGGCGGATCCCATGAACACTGAAGCTTTCTTT
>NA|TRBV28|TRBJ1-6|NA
CASSPTGFYSPLHF
TGTGCCAGCAGTCCAACAGGGTTTTATTCACCCCTCCACTTT
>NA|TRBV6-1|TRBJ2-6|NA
CASSEAGSGANVLTF
TGTGCCAGCAGTGAAGCTGGGTCTGGGGCCAACGTCCTGACTTTC
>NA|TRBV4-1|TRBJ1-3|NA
CASSQGTAGNTIYF
TGCGCCAGCAGCCAAGGGACGGCTGGAAACACCATATATTTT
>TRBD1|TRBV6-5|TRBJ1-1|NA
CASSYPGQGSLEAFF
TGTGCCAGCAGTTACCCGGGACAGGGATCGCTTGAAGCTTTCTTT
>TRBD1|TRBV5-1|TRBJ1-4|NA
CASSVGQGGTAEKLFF
TGCGCCAGCAGCGTGGGACAGGGAGGCACCGCTGAAAAACTGTTTTTT
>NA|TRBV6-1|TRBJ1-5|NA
CASSEVGSRPQHF
TGTGCCAGCAGTGAAGTAGGGTCCAGGCCCCAGCATTTT
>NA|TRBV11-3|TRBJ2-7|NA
CASSLAFPPTAYEQYF
TGTGCCAGCAGCTTAGCTTTCCCCCCAACGGCCTACGAGCAGTACTTC
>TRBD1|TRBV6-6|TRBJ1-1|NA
CASSKDRGRTEAFF
TGTGCCAGCAGTAAGGACAGGGGGCGTACTGAAGCTTTCTTT
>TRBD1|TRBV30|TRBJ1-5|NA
CAWSVTGVIGQPQHF
TGTGCCTGGAGTGTAACAGGGGTCATAGGGCAGCCCCAGCATTTT
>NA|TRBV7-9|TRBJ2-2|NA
CASSPRRGQTTGELFF
TGTGCCAGCAGCCCTCGGCGGGGCCAGACCACCGGGGAGCTGTTTTTT
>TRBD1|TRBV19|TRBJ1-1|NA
CASSIVEPQGSTTEAFF
TGTGCCAGTAGTATAGTGGAGCCACAGGGGTCAACTACTGAAGCTTTCTTT